The 5 T cell receptor beta chains below come from one sample, sequenced in a study of cytomegalovirus exposure and HLA in healthy donors. PCR involved 60 Vbeta and 13 Jbeta primers. Repertoires were generated with immunoSEQ multiplex PCR, while TCRdb's copy carries only in-frame clones and drops some. The table lists around 55,000 clones, about 67% of them singletons, with about 32% in the top ten. Sequenced material: PBMCs. These receptors were obtained from a man aged 35-49 years in good health and CMV-seropositive.

V usage is TRBV2 and J usage is TRBJ1-2; the D gene is possibly TRBD1 (5 bases). Germline V gene sequence: CDR1 SNHLY, CDR2 FYNNEI. The CDR3 sequence is 16 residues long. Trimming pared 5 bases from V and 0 bases from J, leaving 16 bases between. CDR3 sequence reads: CASSTKQVGTNYGYTF. In nucleotides, the CDR3 is TGTGCCAGCAGTACGAAACAGGTGGGCACTAACTATGGCTACACCTTC.

In this sample, this clone turned up once. The chain uses TRBV7-9 and TRBJ2-1; 7 positions agree with TRBD1. This CDR3 is 17 amino acids long. With V trimmed by 1 base and J by 2 bases, 8 bases remained unmatched. Looked up from germline, CDR1 is SEHNR and CDR2 is FQNEAQ (reference sequence). CDR3 in amino acids: CASSLEYGTETYNEQFF. The CDR3, as DNA: TGTGCCAGCAGCTTAGAATATGGGACAGAGACCTACAATGAGCAGTTCTTC. The full variable domain, completed using reference TRBV7-9 and TRBJ2-1, is DTGVSQNPRHKITKRGQNVTFRCDPISEHNRLYWYRQTLGQGPEFLTYFQNEAQLEKSRLLSDRFSAERPKGSFSTLEIQRTEQGDSAMYLCASSLEYGTETYNEQFFGPGTRLTVL.

The V and J genes are TRBV5-6 and TRBJ1-4, with a tentative D call TRBD1 (6 bases). From germline, CDR1 is SGHDT and CDR2 YYEEEE. CDR3 length equals 15 residues. Trimming left V 3 bases short and J 8 bases short, with 17 bases between. The DNA of the CDR3 is TGTGCCAGCAGCTACCTAGGGGGTAGAACGGAAAAACTGTTTTTT. Encoded protein: CASSYLGGRTEKLFF. Variable domain in full (rest from reference TRBV5-6 and TRBJ1-4): DAGVTQSPTHLIKTRGQQVTLRCSPKSGHDTVSWYQQALGQGPQFIFQYYEEEERQRGNFPDRFSGHQFPNYSSELNVNALLLGDSALYLCASSYLGGRTEKLFFGSGTQLSVL.

Written as DNA, the CDR3 is TGTGCCAGCACGATCTTCTCAGACAGGGGATATGGCTACACCTTC. It yields the protein CASTIFSDRGYGYTF. This rearrangement joins TRBV6-1 to TRBJ1-2; 8 bases match TRBD1. CDR3 length: 15 amino acids. Losses at the gene ends were 7 bases for V and 5 bases for J; bases not matched to a gene: 12. Germline CDR1 is MNHNS and CDR2 is SASEGT.

This sequence joins TRBV27 and TRBJ2-5; TRBD1 matches at 9 bases. CDR1 is MNHEY, CDR2 SMNVEV, per germline (reference sequence). Unmatched junction bases numbered 6, after V lost 8 bases and J lost 2 bases. This CDR3 comprises 14 residues. CDR3 amino acids: CASARQGVQETQYF. DNA of the CDR3: TGTGCCAGCGCGAGACAGGGGGTTCAAGAGACCCAGTACTTC.